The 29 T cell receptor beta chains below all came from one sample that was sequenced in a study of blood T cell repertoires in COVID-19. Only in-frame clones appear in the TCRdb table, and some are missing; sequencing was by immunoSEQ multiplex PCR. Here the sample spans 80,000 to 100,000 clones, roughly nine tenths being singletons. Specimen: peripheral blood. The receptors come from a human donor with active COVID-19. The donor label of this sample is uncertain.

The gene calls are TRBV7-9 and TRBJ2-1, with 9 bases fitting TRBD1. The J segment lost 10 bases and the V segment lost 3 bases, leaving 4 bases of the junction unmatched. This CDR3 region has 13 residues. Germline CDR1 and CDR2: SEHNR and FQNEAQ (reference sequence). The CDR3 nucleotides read TGTGCCAGCAGCTTGGACAGGGGTAAAGAGCAGTTCTTC. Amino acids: CASSLDRGKEQFF.

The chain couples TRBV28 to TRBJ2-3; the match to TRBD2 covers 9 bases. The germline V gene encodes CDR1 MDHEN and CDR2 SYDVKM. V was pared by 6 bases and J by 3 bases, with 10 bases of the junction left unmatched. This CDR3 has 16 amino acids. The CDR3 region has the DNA TGTGCCAGCAGCGGGACGACTAGCGGCGGGACAGATACGCAGTATTTT. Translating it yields CASSGTTSGGTDTQYF. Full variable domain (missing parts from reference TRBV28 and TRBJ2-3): DVKVTQSSRYLVKRTGEKVFLECVQDMDHENMFWYRQDPGLGLRLIYFSYDVKMKEKGDIPEGYSVSREKKERFSLILESASTNQTSMYLCASSGTTSGGTDTQYFGPGTRLTVL.

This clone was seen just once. CDR3 nucleotides: TGTGCCACCAGCGGGAGTCGGTATAGCAATCAGCCCCAGCATTTT. Translated, it gives CATSGSRYSNQPQHF. The chain employs TRBV15 and TRBJ1-5; D is undetermined. Trimming cost V 5 bases and J 0 bases, with 11 bases left between them. CDR3 length: 15 residues. In germline, CDR1 is LNHNV, CDR2 YYDKDF (reference sequence).

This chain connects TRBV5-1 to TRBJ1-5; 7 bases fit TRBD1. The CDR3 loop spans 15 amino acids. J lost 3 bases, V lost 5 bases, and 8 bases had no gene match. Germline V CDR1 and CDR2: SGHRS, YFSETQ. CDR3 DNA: TGCGCCAGCAGTTTTACAGGGGAGGTCAATCAGCCCCAGCATTTT. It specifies CASSFTGEVNQPQHF. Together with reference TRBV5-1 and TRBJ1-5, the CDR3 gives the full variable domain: KAGVTQTPRYLIKTRGQQVTLSCSPISGHRSVSWYQQTPGQGLQFLFEYFSETQRNKGNFPGRFSGRQFSNSRSEMNVSTLELGDSALYLCASSFTGEVNQPQHFGDGTRLSIL.

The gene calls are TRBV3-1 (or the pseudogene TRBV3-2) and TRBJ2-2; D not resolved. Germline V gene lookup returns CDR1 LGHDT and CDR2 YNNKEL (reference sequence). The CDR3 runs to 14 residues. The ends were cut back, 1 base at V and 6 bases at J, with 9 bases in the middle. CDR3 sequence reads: CASSQAMRPGELFF. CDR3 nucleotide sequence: TGTGCCAGCAGCCAAGCTATGCGGCCCGGGGAGCTGTTTTTT.

The CDR3 nucleotides read TGTGCCAGCAGTTCGTGGGACAGATCCTCCTACGAGCAGTACTTC. This translates into CASSSWDRSSYEQYF. The chain has TRBV28 and TRBJ2-7; 7 nucleotides agree with TRBD1. Per germline, CDR1 MDHEN and CDR2 SYDVKM. The CDR3 is 15 residues long. The V gene end was trimmed by 4 bases and the J gene end by 0 bases; junction bases not matched to a gene: 6.

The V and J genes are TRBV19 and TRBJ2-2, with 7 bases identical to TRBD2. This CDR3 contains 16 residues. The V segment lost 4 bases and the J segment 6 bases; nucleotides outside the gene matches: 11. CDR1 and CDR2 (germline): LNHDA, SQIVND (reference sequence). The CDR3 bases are TGTGCCAGTAGTACTCGGGGAGGGCGGGCAGCCGGGGAGCTGTTTTTT. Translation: CASSTRGGRAAGELFF. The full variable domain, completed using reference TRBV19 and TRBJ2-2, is DGGITQSPKYLFRKEGQNVTLSCEQNLNHDAMYWYRQDPGQGLRLIYYSQIVNDFQKGDIAEGYSVSREKKESFPLTVTSAQKNPTAFYLCASSTRGGRAAGELFFGEGSRLTVL.

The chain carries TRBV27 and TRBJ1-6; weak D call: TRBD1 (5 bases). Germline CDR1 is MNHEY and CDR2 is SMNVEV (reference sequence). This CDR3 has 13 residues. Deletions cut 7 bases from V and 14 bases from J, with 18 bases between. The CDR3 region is CASTVGLGMALHF. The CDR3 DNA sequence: TGTGCCAGCACGGTGGGGCTAGGTATGGCCCTCCACTTT.

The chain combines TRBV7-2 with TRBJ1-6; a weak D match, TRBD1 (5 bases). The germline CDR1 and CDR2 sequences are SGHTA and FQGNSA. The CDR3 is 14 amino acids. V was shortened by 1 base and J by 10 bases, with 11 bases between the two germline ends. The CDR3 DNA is TGTGCCAGCAGCTTAGACCCGTGGGGCTCACCCCTCCACTTT. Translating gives CASSLDPWGSPLHF. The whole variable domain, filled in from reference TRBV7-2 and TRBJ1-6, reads GAGVSQSPSNKVTEKGKDVELRCDPISGHTALYWYRQSLGQGLEFLIYFQGNSAPDKSGLPSDRFSAERTGGSVSTLTIQRTQQEDSAVYLCASSLDPWGSPLHFGNGTRLTVT.

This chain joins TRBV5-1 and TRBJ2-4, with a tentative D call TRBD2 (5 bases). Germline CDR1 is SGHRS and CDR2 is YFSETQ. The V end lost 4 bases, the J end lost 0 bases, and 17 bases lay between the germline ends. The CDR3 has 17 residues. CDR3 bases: TGCGCCAGCAGCCCTAGCTCAATTGAACTAGCCAAAAACATTCAGTACTTC. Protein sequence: CASSPSSIELAKNIQYF.

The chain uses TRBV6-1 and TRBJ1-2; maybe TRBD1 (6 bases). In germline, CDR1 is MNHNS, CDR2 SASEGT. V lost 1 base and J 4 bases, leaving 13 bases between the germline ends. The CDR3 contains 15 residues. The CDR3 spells CASSEEPGQPYGYTF. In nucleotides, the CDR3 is TGTGCCAGCAGTGAAGAACCCGGACAGCCCTATGGCTACACCTTC.

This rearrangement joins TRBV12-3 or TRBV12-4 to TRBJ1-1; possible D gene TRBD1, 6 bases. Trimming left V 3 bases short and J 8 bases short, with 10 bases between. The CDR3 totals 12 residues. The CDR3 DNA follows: TGTGCCAGCAGTTTTACAGGGCCAGAAGCTTTCTTT. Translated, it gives CASSFTGPEAFF.

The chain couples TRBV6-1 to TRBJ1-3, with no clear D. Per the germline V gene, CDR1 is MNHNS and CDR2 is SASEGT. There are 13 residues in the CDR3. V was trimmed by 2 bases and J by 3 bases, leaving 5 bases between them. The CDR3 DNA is TGTGCCAGCAGTGAAAACTATGGAAACACCATATATTTT. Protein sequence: CASSENYGNTIYF.

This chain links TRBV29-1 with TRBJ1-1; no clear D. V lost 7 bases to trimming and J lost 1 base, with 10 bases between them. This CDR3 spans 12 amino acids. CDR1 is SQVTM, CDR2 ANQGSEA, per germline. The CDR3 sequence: CSAVIWNTEAFF. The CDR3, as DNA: TGCAGCGCGGTAATCTGGAACACTGAAGCTTTCTTT.

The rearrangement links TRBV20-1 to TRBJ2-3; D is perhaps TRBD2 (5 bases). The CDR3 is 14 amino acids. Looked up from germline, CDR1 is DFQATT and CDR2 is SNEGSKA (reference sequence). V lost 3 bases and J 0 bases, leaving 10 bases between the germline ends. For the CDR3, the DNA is TGCAGTGCTAGTGACGGGGATAGCACAGATACGCAGTATTTT. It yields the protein CSASDGDSTDTQYF.

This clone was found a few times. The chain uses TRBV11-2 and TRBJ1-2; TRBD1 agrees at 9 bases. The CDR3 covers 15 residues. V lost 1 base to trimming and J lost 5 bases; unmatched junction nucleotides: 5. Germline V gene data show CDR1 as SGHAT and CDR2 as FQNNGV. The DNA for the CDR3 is TGTGCCAGCAGCTTAGCGACAGGGGGGTCATATGGCTACACCTTC. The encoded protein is CASSLATGGSYGYTF.

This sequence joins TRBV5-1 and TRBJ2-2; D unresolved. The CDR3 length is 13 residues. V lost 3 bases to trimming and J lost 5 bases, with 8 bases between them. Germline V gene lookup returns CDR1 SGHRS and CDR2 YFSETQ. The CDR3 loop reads CASSYTITGELFF. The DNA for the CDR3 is TGCGCCAGCAGCTACACTATAACCGGGGAGCTGTTTTTT.

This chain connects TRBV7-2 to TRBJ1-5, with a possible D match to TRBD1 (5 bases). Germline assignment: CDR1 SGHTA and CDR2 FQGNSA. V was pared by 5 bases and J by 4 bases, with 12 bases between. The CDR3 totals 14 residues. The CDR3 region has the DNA TGTGCCAGCAGCAACGGCAGGGTTAATCAGCCCCAGCATTTT. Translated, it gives CASSNGRVNQPQHF.

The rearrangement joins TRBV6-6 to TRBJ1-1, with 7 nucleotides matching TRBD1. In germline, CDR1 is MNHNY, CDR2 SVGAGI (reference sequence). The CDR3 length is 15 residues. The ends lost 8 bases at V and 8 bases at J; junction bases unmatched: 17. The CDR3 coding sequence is TGTGCCAGCTGGGGGCTCGGCAGGGGGTCATCGGAAGCTTTCTTT. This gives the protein CASWGLGRGSSEAFF.

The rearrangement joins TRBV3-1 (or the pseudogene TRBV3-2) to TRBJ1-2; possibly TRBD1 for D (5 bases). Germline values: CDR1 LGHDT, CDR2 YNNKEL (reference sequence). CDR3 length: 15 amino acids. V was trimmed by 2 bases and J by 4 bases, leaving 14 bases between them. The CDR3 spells CASSQRGSDSYGYTF. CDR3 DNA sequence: TGTGCCAGCAGCCAACGGGGGTCCGACAGCTATGGCTACACCTTC.

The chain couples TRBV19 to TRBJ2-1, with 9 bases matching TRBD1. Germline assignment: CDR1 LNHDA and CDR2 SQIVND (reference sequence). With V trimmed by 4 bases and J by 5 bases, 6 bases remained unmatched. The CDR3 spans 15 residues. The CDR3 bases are TGTGCCAGTAGTACCCGCCGGGACAGGGACAATGAGCAGTTCTTC. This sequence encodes CASSTRRDRDNEQFF.

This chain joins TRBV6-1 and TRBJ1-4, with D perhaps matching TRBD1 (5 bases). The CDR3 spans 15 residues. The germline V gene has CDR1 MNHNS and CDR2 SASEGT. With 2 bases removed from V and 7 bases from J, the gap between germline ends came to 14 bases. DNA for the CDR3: TGTGCCAGCAGTGAATCCCCGGAAAGGGGTGAAAAACTGTTTTTT. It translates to CASSESPERGEKLFF.

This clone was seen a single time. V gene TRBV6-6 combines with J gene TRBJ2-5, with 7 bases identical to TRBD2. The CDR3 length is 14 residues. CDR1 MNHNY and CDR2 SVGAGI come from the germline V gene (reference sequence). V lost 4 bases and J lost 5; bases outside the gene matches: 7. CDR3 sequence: CASSSETAGETQYF. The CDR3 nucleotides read TGTGCCAGCAGTTCCGAGACAGCGGGGGAGACCCAGTACTTC.

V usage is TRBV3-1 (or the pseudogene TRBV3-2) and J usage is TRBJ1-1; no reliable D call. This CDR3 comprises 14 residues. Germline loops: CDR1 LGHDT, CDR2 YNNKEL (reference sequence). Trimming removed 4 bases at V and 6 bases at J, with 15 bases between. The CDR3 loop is CASSLTSGKPEAFF. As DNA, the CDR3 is TGTGCCAGCAGCCTTACCTCGGGGAAGCCTGAAGCTTTCTTT.

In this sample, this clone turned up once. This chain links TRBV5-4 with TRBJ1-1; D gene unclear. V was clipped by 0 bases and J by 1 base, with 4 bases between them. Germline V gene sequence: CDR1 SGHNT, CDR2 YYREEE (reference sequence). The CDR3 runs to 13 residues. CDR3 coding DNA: TGTGCCAGCAGCTTGGACACGAACACTGAAGCTTTCTTT. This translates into CASSLDTNTEAFF.

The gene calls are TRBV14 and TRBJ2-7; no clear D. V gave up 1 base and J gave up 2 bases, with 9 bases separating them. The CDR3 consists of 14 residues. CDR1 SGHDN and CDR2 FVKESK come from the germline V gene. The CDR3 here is CASSQVNRAYEQYF. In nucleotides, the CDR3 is TGTGCCAGCAGCCAAGTAAACAGAGCCTACGAGCAGTACTTC.

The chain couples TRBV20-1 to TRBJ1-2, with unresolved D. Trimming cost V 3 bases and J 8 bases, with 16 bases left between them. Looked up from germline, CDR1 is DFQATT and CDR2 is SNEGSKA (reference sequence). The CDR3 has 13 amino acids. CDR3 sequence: CSASRAAGEGYTF. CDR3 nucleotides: TGCAGTGCTAGTCGGGCTGCGGGTGAAGGCTACACCTTC.

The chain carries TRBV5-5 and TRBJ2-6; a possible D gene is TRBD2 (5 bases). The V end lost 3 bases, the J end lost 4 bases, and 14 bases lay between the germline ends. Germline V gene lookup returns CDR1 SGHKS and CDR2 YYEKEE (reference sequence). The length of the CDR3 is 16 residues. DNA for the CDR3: TGTGCCAGCAGCTCAAATGCGGGTCTAGGGGCCAACGTCCTGACTTTC. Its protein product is CASSSNAGLGANVLTF. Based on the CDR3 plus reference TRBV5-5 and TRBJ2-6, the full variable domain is DAGVTQSPTHLIKTRGQQVTLRCSPISGHKSVSWYQQVLGQGPQFIFQYYEKEERGRGNFPDRFSARQFPNYSSELNVNALLLGDSALYLCASSSNAGLGANVLTFGAGSRLTVL.

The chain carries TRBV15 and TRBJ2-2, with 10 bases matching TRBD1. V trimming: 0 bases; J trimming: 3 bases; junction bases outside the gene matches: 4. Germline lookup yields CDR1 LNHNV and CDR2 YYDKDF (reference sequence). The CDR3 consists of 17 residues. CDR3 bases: TGTGCCACCAGCAGAGAGGTGGACAGGGGGGACACCGGGGAGCTGTTTTTT. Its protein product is CATSREVDRGDTGELFF.